The 6 T cell receptor beta chains below all came from one sample that was sequenced in a study of identical twins. One entry per CDR3 protein, called by TCRdb with MiXCR from the 5' RACE reads. Of fewer than 450,000 distinct CDR3 sequences in the sample, around 9.7% are singletons; the top ten hold under 10%. Sequenced: naive T cells sorted from blood. The source is a woman aged 45-65 years in good health.

This clonotype was counted between two and nine times. The chain links TRBV27 to TRBJ2-1; 10 nucleotides agree with TRBD2. This CDR3 has 17 amino acids. CDR1 is MNHEY and CDR2 is SMNVEV in the germline V gene (reference sequence). With 4 bases clipped from V and 0 bases from J, the junction kept 6 bases outside the gene matches. The CDR3 region is CASSSRVAGGSYNEQFF. In DNA form, the CDR3 reads TGTGCCAGCAGTTCCCGAGTAGCGGGAGGCTCCTACAATGAGCAGTTCTTC.

This clonotype was observed a few times. This sequence joins TRBV19 and TRBJ2-3; D perhaps matches TRBD1 (6 bases). Trimming removed 8 bases from V and 5 bases from J, with 11 bases in between. CDR3 length equals 12 residues. From germline, CDR1 is LNHDA and CDR2 SQIVND (reference sequence). This CDR3 reads CASAGVRDTQYF. CDR3 nucleotides: TGTGCCAGTGCAGGGGTTAGAGATACGCAGTATTTT. Drawing the rest from reference TRBV19 and TRBJ2-3, the complete variable domain is DGGITQSPKYLFRKEGQNVTLSCEQNLNHDAMYWYRQDPGQGLRLIYYSQIVNDFQKGDIAEGYSVSREKKESFPLTVTSAQKNPTAFYLCASAGVRDTQYFGPGTRLTVL.

This chain uses TRBV12-3 or TRBV12-4 with TRBJ1-1, with 7 bases fitting TRBD1. Unmatched junction bases numbered 9, after V lost 3 bases and J lost 14 bases. The CDR3 is 12 amino acids. The CDR3 here is CASSLLQGEAFF. The CDR3 bases are TGTGCCAGCAGTTTGCTCCAGGGGGAGGCGTTCTTT.

This clonotype has more than one count but fewer than ten. The chain employs TRBV12-3 or TRBV12-4 and TRBJ2-1, with TRBD2 matching 9 bases. Trimming took 6 bases from V and 2 from J; bases not matched to a gene: 5. This CDR3 comprises 15 residues. This CDR3 is CASRRAGGPYNEQFF. CDR3 nucleotides: TGTGCCAGCAGGCGAGCGGGAGGTCCCTACAATGAGCAGTTCTTC.

This clonotype has only a few counts. One end of the junction varies from germline; a read error may be responsible. The chain carries TRBV7-2 and TRBJ2-6, with TRBD2 matching over 8 bases. There are 17 residues in the CDR3. Germline-derived CDR1 and CDR2 are SGHTA and FQGNSA. The CDR3 sequence: CASSLAGGSSGANVLTF. DNA of the CDR3: TGTGCCAGCAGCCTAGCGGGTGGGAGCTCTGGGGCCAACGTCCTGACTTTC.

This clonotype has ten or more counts. CDR3 sequence reads: CSAPIAGVGSDTQYF. The CDR3 DNA follows: TGCAGTGCCCCGATAGCGGGAGTAGGATCAGATACGCAGTATTTT. The J gene is TRBJ2-3, the V gene TRBV20-1; 9 nucleotides agree with TRBD2. CDR1 and CDR2 (germline): DFQATT, SNEGSKA (reference sequence). The junction had 11 bases not matched to a gene; V was cut back by 6 bases and J by 4 bases. The CDR3 contains 15 residues.